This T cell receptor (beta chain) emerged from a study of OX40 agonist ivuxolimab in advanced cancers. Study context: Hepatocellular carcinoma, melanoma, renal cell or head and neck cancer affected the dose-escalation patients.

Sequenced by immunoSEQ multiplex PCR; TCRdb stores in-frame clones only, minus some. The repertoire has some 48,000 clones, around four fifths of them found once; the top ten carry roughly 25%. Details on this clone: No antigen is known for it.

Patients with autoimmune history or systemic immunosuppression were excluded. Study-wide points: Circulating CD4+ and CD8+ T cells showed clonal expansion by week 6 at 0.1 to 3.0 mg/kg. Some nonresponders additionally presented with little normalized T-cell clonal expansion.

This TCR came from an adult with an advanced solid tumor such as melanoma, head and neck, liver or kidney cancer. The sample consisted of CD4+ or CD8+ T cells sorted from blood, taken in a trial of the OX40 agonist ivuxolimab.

CDR3: CASSQSGGSFTYEQYF. As DNA, the CDR3 is TGTGCCAGTAGTCAGAGTGGCGGGAGTTTCACCTACGAGCAGTACTTC. J is TRBJ2-7 and V is TRBV19; 7 bases align to TRBD2. J was trimmed by 2 bases and V by 5 bases; bases with no gene match: 12. Germline assignment: CDR1 LNHDA and CDR2 SQIVND (reference sequence). CDR3 length: 16 residues.